The present entry profiles one T cell receptor beta chain with its context. Its antigen is currently unknown. This sample is part of a study of vaccination effects on CD4 cells after COVID-19. Whole-study findings and limits: Late after vaccination, infection- and vaccine-induced clones showed marked clonal contraction.

Profiled with immunoSEQ multiplex PCR; TCRdb holds only in-frame clones, not every one. The repertoire has roughly 15,000 clones, 76% of them found once; the top ten carry approximately 18%. Pools of viral peptides were used by the ViraFEST assay to expand antigen-specific CD4+ T cells ahead of sequencing. Isolating CD4+ T cells followed approximately 10 days of culture. This individual contracted SARS-CoV-2 between March and December 2020, as verified by PCR. Subjects were given two BNT162b2 or mRNA-1273 vaccine doses. Each culture had half its medium swapped for IL-2 medium on days 3 and 7. There are 20 residues in the CDR3.

This clonotype was obtained from a human donor who had a prior SARS-CoV-2 infection. The sequences come from CD4+ T cells from PBMCs cultured with SARS-CoV-2 spike peptides, collected after COVID-19 vaccination. The chain combines TRBV21-1 with TRBJ2-3; the table's TRBD2 call for D was not verified on the DNA. TRBV21-1 is described as a pseudogene. CDR3 residues: CASIEWGRNGRAKRIDTQYF. The CDR3 DNA sequence: TGTGCCAGCATTGAATGGGGTAGGAACGGGAGGGCCAAGAGAATAGATACGCAGTATTTT.